This T cell receptor beta chain was captured in a study of early T cells in non-severe SARS-CoV-2 infection. Study-wide context: Unsorted whole blood bulk RNA was sequenced, with unpaired chains.

The TCR library protocol was used to attach unique molecular identifiers. These identifiers were attached to individual cDNA molecules. TCRdb reprocessed the 5' RACE reads via MiXCR and lists one record per CDR3 protein. The table lists about 62,000 distinct CDR3 sequences, 8.5% to 9.5% of them singletons. This CDR3 region has 18 residues. V was clipped by 0 bases and J by 8 bases; unmatched bases: 15. In germline, CDR1 is MNHNY, CDR2 SVGAGI (reference sequence). This clonotype was observed many times. The antigen remains unidentified. Whole-study results and caveats: Matches to VDJdb favored anti-spike CD8 responses and missed private and CD4 specificities.

This sequence joins TRBV6-6 and TRBJ2-1; 8 nucleotides line up with TRBD1. This clonotype originated in an adult who was a healthcare worker with PCR-confirmed SARS-CoV-2 infection or an uninfected control (not recorded which). Sequencing was carried out using whole blood. The DNA for the CDR3 is TGTGCCAGCAGTTACTCAAGGCGAACGGACAGGGTCGTCGATGAGCAGTTCTTC. Its translation: CASSYSRRTDRVVDEQFF.